The TCR beta chain under discussion was sequenced for a study of OX40 agonist ivuxolimab in advanced cancers. Study information: Participants, 75% to 85% male, averaged roughly 60 years of age, ranging from about 23 to 90.

In germline, CDR1 is LNHDA, CDR2 SQIVND (reference sequence). The CDR3 sequence is 15 residues long. The V and J ends lost 6 bases and 4 bases, in that order; junction bases with no gene match: 6. Here immunoSEQ multiplex PCR was the method, and the copy in TCRdb shows in-frame clones only, minus some. The sample contains tens of thousands of clones, about nine tenths of which appear only once. This clone occurred once. The sequence was obtained from an adult with an advanced solid tumor such as melanoma, head and neck, liver or kidney cancer. Specimen: CD4+ or CD8+ T cells sorted from blood, collected in a trial of the OX40 agonist ivuxolimab. The V and J genes are TRBV19 and TRBJ2-6, with TRBD1 matching 7 bases. For the CDR3, the DNA is TGTGCCAGTAGCCTCACAGGGGTCGGGGCCAACGTCCTGACTTTC. Translation gives CASSLTGVGANVLTF.